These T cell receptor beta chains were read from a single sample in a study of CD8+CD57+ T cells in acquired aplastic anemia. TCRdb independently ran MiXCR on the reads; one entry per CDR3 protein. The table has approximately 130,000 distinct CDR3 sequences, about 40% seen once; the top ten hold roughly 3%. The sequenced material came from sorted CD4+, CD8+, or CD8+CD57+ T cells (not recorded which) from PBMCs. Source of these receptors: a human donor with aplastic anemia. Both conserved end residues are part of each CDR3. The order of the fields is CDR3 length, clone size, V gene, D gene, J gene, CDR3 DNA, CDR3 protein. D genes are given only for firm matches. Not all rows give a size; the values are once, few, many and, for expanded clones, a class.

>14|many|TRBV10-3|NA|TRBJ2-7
TGTGCCATCAGTGAGTCTTATAGCGGCAACGAGCAGTACTTC
CAISESYSGNEQYF
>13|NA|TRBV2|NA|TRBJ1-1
TGTGCCAGCAGTGAAGGGGGGCTCACTGAAGCTTTCTTT
CASSEGGLTEAFF
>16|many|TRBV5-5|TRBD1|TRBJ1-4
TGTGCCAGCAGCTCTACCCCCGAGACAGGGGATGAAAAACTGTTTTTT
CASSSTPETGDEKLFF
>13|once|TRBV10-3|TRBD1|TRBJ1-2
TGTGCCAGCAGGGGGACGGGGGCTGGTGGCTACACCTTC
CASRGTGAGGYTF
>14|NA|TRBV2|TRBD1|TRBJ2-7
TGTGCCAGCAGTGGTGGGGGACAGGGGAACGACCAGTACTTC
CASSGGGQGNDQYF
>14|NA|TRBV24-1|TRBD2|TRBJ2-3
TGTGCCACCAGTGATCCCACTAGCGGGGCATCGCAGTATTTT
CATSDPTSGASQYF
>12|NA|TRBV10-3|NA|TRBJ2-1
TGTGCCATCAGTGAGTCCGGGAACGAGCAGTTCTTC
CAISESGNEQFF
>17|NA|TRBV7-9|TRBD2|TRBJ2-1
TGTGCCAGCAGCTCCCGTCATAGCGGGGGGGCCTACAATGAGCAGTTCTTC
CASSSRHSGGAYNEQFF
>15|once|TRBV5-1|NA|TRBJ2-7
TGCGCCAACAGCTTGCAAGGGGACCCTACCGGAGGGCAGTACTTC
CANSLQGDPTGGQYF
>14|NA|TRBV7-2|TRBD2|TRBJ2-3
TGTGCCAGCAGCTCCGGGACTACCACAGATACGCAGTATTTT
CASSSGTTTDTQYF
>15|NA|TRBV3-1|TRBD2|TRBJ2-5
TGTGCCAGCAGCAAAAACAAGCGGGGGGCGGAGACCCAGTACTTC
CASSKNKRGAETQYF
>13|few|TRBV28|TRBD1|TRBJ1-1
TGTGCCAGCAGTCCGGGACAGGGGGCGCTGGCTTTCTTT
CASSPGQGALAFF
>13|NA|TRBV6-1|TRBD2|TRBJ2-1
TGTGCCAGCAGTGAACCGGGGGGTAATGAGCAGTTCTTC
CASSEPGGNEQFF
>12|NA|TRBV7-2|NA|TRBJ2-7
TGTGCCAGCAGCTTCACGGGAGTAGAGCAGTACTTC
CASSFTGVEQYF